A selection of T cell receptor beta chains follows, all from one sample in a study of cytomegalovirus exposure and HLA in healthy donors. Sequenced by immunoSEQ multiplex PCR; TCRdb stores in-frame clones only, minus some. The sample carries about 190,000 clones, around four fifths recorded once. The sample taken for sequencing was PBMCs. These receptors came from a woman aged 45-59 years in good health and CMV-seropositive. CDR3s include the opening cysteine and the closing phenylalanine or tryptophan. D genes are given only for firm matches. Clone size appears in some rows only: once, few, many, or a class for an expanded clone.

>TRBD1|TRBV4-2|TRBJ1-5|-
TGTGCCAGCACCCCCGGGACAGGAGACCAGCCCCAGCATTTT
CASTPGTGDQPQHF
>TRBD1|TRBV19|TRBJ1-5|-
TGTGCCAGTAGGCGGACAGGGTTTAAGTATCAGCCCCAGCATTTT
CASRRTGFKYQPQHF
>TRBD2|TRBV5-1|TRBJ2-3|-
TGCGCCAGCAGCTCGCCGTCGTTAGCGGGGGAGAGGTCAGATACGCAGTATTTT
CASSSPSLAGERSDTQYF
>-|TRBV4-2|TRBJ1-2|few
TGTGCCAGCAGCCAAGAGACAGGCCCTAGGGGCTACACCTTC
CASSQETGPRGYTF
>-|TRBV18|TRBJ1-2|-
TGTGCCAGCTCACCACGTGGGGGGATGGGCTACACCTTC
CASSPRGGMGYTF
>TRBD1|TRBV29-1|TRBJ2-5|few
TGCAGCGTATCGACAGGGGTGGGGGTCGAGACCCAGTACTTC
CSVSTGVGVETQYF
>-|TRBV7-3|TRBJ1-2|-
TGTGCCAGCAGCCCGCAGGGGACCATCCCTTATGGCTACACCTTC
CASSPQGTIPYGYTF
>-|TRBV6-5|TRBJ1-2|-
TGTGCCAGCAGCAAAACCCGGGAACGGGGGTATGGCTACACCTTC
CASSKTRERGYGYTF
>-|TRBV27|TRBJ2-7|-
TGTGCCAGCAGTTTAAGAGGTCTTGAGGAGCAGTACTTC
CASSLRGLEEQYF
>-|TRBV5-1|TRBJ1-1|-
TGCGCCAGCAGCTTGAGGCACGCAGGGATGAACACTGAAGCTTTCTTT
CASSLRHAGMNTEAFF
>TRBD1|TRBV5-1|TRBJ2-2|once
TGCGCCAGCAGCAAAGGCAGGGGGCTGGAGGACACCGGGGAGCTGTTTTTT
CASSKGRGLEDTGELFF
>TRBD2|TRBV27|TRBJ2-2|-
TGTGCCAGCAGTTTAAAACTAGCGGGGCTCGGGGAGCTGTTTTTT
CASSLKLAGLGELFF
>TRBD2|TRBV18|TRBJ2-7|-
TGTGCCAGCTCACCACGTTCAAGCGGGGGACGAGATGAGCAGTACTTC
CASSPRSSGGRDEQYF
>TRBD1|TRBV6-5|TRBJ2-5|-
TGTGCCAGCAGCCCGGGACAGGGGGTATCAAAGACCCAGTACTTC
CASSPGQGVSKTQYF
>-|TRBV5-1|TRBJ2-7|-
TGCGCCAGCAGCCCTATCGGGGTTAGCCACGAGCAGTACTTC
CASSPIGVSHEQYF
>TRBD1|TRBV10-3|TRBJ1-2|-
TGTGCCATCAGTGATTGGGGACAGGGAAACTATGGCTACACCTTC
CAISDWGQGNYGYTF
>TRBD1|TRBV6-5|TRBJ2-7|-
TGTGCCAGCAGTGGACAGGGCTACGAGCAGTACTTC
CASSGQGYEQYF
>-|TRBV6-5|TRBJ1-6|-
TGTGCCAGCACATCAGCGGGCTCCTATAATTCACCCCTCCACTTT
CASTSAGSYNSPLHF
>-|TRBV6-5|TRBJ2-1|-
TGTGCCAGCAACGAGGGGGTGGGGGGGCGGAATGAGCAGTTCTTC
CASNEGVGGRNEQFF
>TRBD2|TRBV15|TRBJ2-2|-
TGTGCCACCCACGGGGGGGCTGACGCCGGGGAGCTGTTTTTT
CATHGGADAGELFF
>TRBD1|TRBV4-2|TRBJ2-7|-
TGTGCCAGCAGCCAATTGGCTGGGACAGCTTCCTACGAGCAGTACTTC
CASSQLAGTASYEQYF
>TRBD1|TRBV19|TRBJ1-2|-
TGTGCCAGTAGTAGGGGGGACAGCTTATATGGCTACACCTTC
CASSRGDSLYGYTF
>-|TRBV15|TRBJ2-5|-
TGTGCCACCAGCAGAGGCCCTGGCGCAGGGCAAGAGACCCAGTACTTC
CATSRGPGAGQETQYF
>-|TRBV27|TRBJ1-1|-
TGTGCCAGCAGTTCAACATGGGGGGTCAGTACTGAAGCTTTCTTT
CASSSTWGVSTEAFF
>-|TRBV2|TRBJ1-2|-
TGTGCCAGCAAAAGGGGAACGAACTATGGCTACACCTTC
CASKRGTNYGYTF
>-|TRBV5-1|TRBJ1-6|few
TGCGCCAGCAGCCGGAGAGGGGGGGAGGATTCACCCCTCCACTTT
CASSRRGGEDSPLHF
>TRBD1|TRBV2|TRBJ2-1|-
TGTGCCGTCAGACAGGGGCCCTACAATGAGCAGTTCTTC
CAVRQGPYNEQFF
>-|TRBV19|TRBJ1-5|-
TGTGCCAGTAGTGACACTCCGAATCAGCCCCAGCATTTT
CASSDTPNQPQHF
>TRBD2|TRBV4-1|TRBJ2-1|-
TGCGCCAGCAGCCAAGACCCCCAACTAGCGGGGGGACGAAATGAGCAGTTCTTC
CASSQDPQLAGGRNEQFF
>TRBD1|TRBV7-2|TRBJ2-5|-
TGTGCCAGCAGCCGGACAGGGAAAGAGACCCAGTACTTC
CASSRTGKETQYF
>-|TRBV28|TRBJ1-4|-
TGTGCCAGCAGAGGGAGGCAGAGAGAAAAACTGTTTTTT
CASRGRQREKLFF
>-|TRBV7-9|TRBJ2-7|-
TGTGCCAGCAGCTTAACTCCCTACGAGCAGTACTTC
CASSLTPYEQYF
>-|TRBV2|TRBJ1-6|once
TGTGCCAGCAGTGATGCGGGTAGTGGGTCACCCCTCCACTTT
CASSDAGSGSPLHF
>TRBD2|TRBV5-1|TRBJ2-7|-
TGCGCCAGCAGCCCCGGGACTAGCGACGAGCAGTACTTC
CASSPGTSDEQYF
>TRBD2|TRBV9|TRBJ2-5|-
TGTGCCAGCAGCCCCCAAGCGGGGGCCACCCCAGAGACCCAGTACTTC
CASSPQAGATPETQYF
>TRBD2|TRBV7-9|TRBJ2-3|few
TGTGCCAGCAGCTTAACGGGGGGGGCAGATACGCAGTATTTT
CASSLTGGADTQYF
>-|TRBV5-1|TRBJ1-2|-
TGCGCCAGCAGCGATCCCCCTGATGAGGGCTACACCTTC
CASSDPPDEGYTF
>-|TRBV18|TRBJ1-1|-
TGTGCCAGCTCACCTTATCAGGGAGGCACTGAAGCTTTCTTT
CASSPYQGGTEAFF
>TRBD2|TRBV4-2|TRBJ2-3|once
TGTGCCAGCAGCCAAGCGTATAGCGGGGGAAGCACAGATACGCAGTATTTT
CASSQAYSGGSTDTQYF
>TRBD1|TRBV10-3|TRBJ2-2|-
TGTGCCACCAGGGGACAGGTGAACACCGGGGAGCTGTTTTTT
CATRGQVNTGELFF
>TRBD1|TRBV7-9|TRBJ2-7|few
TGTGCCAGCAGCTCGCCGGGACAGGGGTACGAGCAGTACTTC
CASSSPGQGYEQYF
>TRBD1|TRBV29-1|TRBJ1-1|-
TGCAGCGTTGAAACAGGGGGCGTTGTGGACACTGAAGCTTTCTTT
CSVETGGVVDTEAFF
>-|TRBV2|TRBJ1-2|once
TGTGCCAGCATCGGACATCCTAACTATGGCTACACCTTC
CASIGHPNYGYTF
>TRBD2|TRBV5-4|TRBJ2-7|-
TGTGCCAGCAGCTTGGAGGCGGCTAGCGGAGCCTACGAGCAGTACTTC
CASSLEAASGAYEQYF
>-|TRBV11-1|TRBJ2-2|once
TGTGCCAGCACTTCGGGTCAGAGACCGAACACCGGGGAGCTGTTTTTT
CASTSGQRPNTGELFF
>TRBD1|TRBV5-5|TRBJ1-5|-
TGTGCCAGCAATGGAGGGGGCAGCAATCAGCCCCAGCATTTT
CASNGGGSNQPQHF
>TRBD2|TRBV5-8|TRBJ2-5|-
TGTGCCAGCAGCCGATCCAAGACTAGCGGGGGGGCAGAGACCCAGTACTTC
CASSRSKTSGGAETQYF
>-|TRBV5-1|TRBJ2-1|-
TGCGCCAGCAGCTTGAACCTAGCAGGCTCCTACAATGAGCAGTTCTTC
CASSLNLAGSYNEQFF
>-|TRBV19|TRBJ2-2|-
TGTGCCAGTACCCTGTCCTTCACCGGGGAGCTGTTTTTT
CASTLSFTGELFF
>-|TRBV5-4|TRBJ1-1|-
TGTGCCAGCAGCTCGCGGACAGCTACTGAAGCTTTCTTT
CASSSRTATEAFF
>TRBD1|TRBV9|TRBJ2-7|-
TGTGCCAGCAGCGTGACAGGGGTTGGCGAGCAGTACTTC
CASSVTGVGEQYF
>TRBD1|TRBV6-1|TRBJ1-2|-
TGTGCCAGCACCCCAGGGGGATATGGCTACACCTTC
CASTPGGYGYTF